This passage covers 5 T cell receptor beta chains from one sample sequenced in a study of identifying expanded T cells in peripheral blood (dated by TCRdb to about 2019). The library relied on the immunoSEQ multiplex PCR assay. TCRdb limited this immuneACCESS table to in-frame rearrangements with V and J called. A share of clones is missing; checked studies link under half to unresolved V genes, and the rest is unexplained. The sample has over 100,000 clones on record, about 87% of them singletons. About 7.7% of the sample goes to the ten largest clones. Material for sequencing was blood. The receptors stem from a person aged 18 to 75 in good health.

Details on this clone: This same CDR3 is encoded by further DNA sequences in the sample. The chain is built from TRBV10-3 and TRBJ2-7; the D is unclear. The V gene's germline CDR1 is ENHRY and CDR2 SYGVKD. The CDR3 length is 14 residues. V gave up 3 bases and J gave up 1 base, with 10 bases separating them. The CDR3 here is CAISEEGGSYEQYF. The CDR3 DNA sequence: TGTGCCATCAGTGAAGAAGGCGGTTCCTACGAGCAGTACTTC.

V and J are TRBV6-6 and TRBJ2-5; 10 bases map to TRBD2. The CDR3 runs to 14 residues. Germline V gene sequence: CDR1 MNHNY, CDR2 SVGAGI (reference sequence). V lost 11 bases and J lost 3; bases outside the gene matches: 9. The CDR3 loop reads CACAGTSVKETQYF. The CDR3, as DNA: TGTGCCTGCGCCGGGACTAGCGTAAAAGAGACCCAGTACTTC.

The chain links TRBV2 to TRBJ2-5, with D perhaps matching TRBD1 or TRBD2 (5 bases each). Per the germline V gene, CDR1 is SNHLY and CDR2 is FYNNEI. V was shortened by 6 bases and J by 4 bases, with 15 bases between the two germline ends. The CDR3 runs to 14 residues. In nucleotides, the CDR3 is TGTGCCAGCAGGAGACAGAGGGGCCGAGAGACCCAGTACTTC. Its translation: CASRRQRGRETQYF.

The chain has TRBV7-2 and TRBJ1-2; D unresolved. Germline loops: CDR1 SGHTA, CDR2 FQGNSA. V was clipped by 4 bases and J by 4 bases, with 7 bases between them. The CDR3 length is 12 residues. CDR3 region: CASSYDGYGYTF. CDR3 nucleotides: TGTGCCAGCAGCTACGACGGCTATGGCTACACCTTC.

The rearrangement uses TRBV19 and TRBJ2-7; the D gene is possibly TRBD1 (6 bases). Between the trimmed V and J ends, which lost 6 bases and 0 bases, there was a span of 18 bases. The CDR3 is 16 amino acids. CDR1 and CDR2 from the germline V gene are LNHDA and SQIVND (reference sequence). The CDR3 reads CASRTRRQDNSYEQYF. DNA of the CDR3: TGTGCCAGTAGGACCCGCCGACAGGACAACTCCTACGAGCAGTACTTC.